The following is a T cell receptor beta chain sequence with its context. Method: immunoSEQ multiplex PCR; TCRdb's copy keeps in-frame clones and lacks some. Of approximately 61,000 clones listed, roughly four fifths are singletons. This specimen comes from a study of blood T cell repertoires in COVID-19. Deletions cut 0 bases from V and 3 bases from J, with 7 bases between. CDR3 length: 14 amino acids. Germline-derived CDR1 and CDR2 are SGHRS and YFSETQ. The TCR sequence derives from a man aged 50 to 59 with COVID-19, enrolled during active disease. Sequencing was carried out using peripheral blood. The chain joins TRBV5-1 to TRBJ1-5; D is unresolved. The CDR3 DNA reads TGCGCCAGCAGCTTGGCCCCAGACAATCAGCCCCAGCATTTT. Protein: CASSLAPDNQPQHF.